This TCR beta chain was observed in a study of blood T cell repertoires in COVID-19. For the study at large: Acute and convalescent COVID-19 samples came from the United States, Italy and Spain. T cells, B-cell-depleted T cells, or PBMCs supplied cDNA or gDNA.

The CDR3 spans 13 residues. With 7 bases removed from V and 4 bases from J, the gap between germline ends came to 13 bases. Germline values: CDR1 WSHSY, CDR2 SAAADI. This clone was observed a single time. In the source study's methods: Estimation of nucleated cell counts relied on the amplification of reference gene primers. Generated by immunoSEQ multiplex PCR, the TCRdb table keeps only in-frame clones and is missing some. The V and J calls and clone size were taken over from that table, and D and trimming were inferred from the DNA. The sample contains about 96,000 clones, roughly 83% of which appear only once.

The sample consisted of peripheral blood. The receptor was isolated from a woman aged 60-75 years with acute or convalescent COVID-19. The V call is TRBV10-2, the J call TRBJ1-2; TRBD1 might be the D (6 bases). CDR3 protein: CASKPGGFYGYTF. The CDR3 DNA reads TGCGCCAGCAAACCTGGGGGCTTCTATGGCTACACCTTC.